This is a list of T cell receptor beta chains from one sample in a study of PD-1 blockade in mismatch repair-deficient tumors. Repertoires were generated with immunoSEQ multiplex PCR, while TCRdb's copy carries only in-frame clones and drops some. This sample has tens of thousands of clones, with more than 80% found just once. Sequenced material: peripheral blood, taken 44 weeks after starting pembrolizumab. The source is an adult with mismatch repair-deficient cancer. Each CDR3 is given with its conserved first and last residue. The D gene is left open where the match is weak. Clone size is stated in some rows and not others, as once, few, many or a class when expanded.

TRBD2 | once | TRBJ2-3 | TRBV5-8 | TGTGCCAGCAGCAGGGGGACTAGCGGGAGTATAGATACGCAGTATTTT | CASSRGTSGSIDTQYF
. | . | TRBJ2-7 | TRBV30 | TGTGCCTGGAGTACAAGGACCGGCGAACCCTACGAGCAGTACTTC | CAWSTRTGEPYEQYF
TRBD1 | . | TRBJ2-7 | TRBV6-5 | TGTGCCAGCAGTTCAGGGGGCGCGACCTACGAGCAGTACTTC | CASSSGGATYEQYF
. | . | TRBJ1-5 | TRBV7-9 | TGTGCCAGCAGCTCTACCAGACAGGAGCCCCAGCATTTT | CASSSTRQEPQHF
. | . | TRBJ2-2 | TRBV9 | TGTGCCAGCTCGGCGACGAACTGGGGCACCGGGGAGCTGTTTTTT | CASSATNWGTGELFF
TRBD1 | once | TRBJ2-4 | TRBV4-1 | TGCGCCAGCAGCCCCCAGACAGGGGGCAAGGAAGCCAAAAACATTCAGTACTTC | CASSPQTGGKEAKNIQYF
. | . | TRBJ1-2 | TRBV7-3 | TGTGCCAGCAGCTTAGGCGTGGACCTCCATAGGGGCTATGGCTACACCTTC | CASSLGVDLHRGYGYTF
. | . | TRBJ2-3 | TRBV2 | TGTGCCAGCAGTGTTTCACAGCTTTCCTACACAGATACGCAGTATTTT | CASSVSQLSYTDTQYF
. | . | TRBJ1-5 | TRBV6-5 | TGTGCCAGCAGGCTCTCCGGACAGAATCAGCCCCAGCATTTT | CASRLSGQNQPQHF
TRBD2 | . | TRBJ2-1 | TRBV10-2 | TGCGCCAGCAGTTTCGGGAAAGCGGGGCGGGATGAGCAGTTCTTC | CASSFGKAGRDEQFF
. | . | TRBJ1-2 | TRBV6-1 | TGTGCCAGCAGTGCCAGGGCCGGATATGGCTACACCTTC | CASSARAGYGYTF
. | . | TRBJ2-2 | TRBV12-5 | TGTGCTAGTGCCCTGGAGGGGGGACAACGCACCGGGGAGCTGTTTTTT | CASALEGGQRTGELFF
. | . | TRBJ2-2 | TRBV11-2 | TGTGCCAGCAGCTTAGGAGGGGTGGACGGGGAGCTGTTTTTT | CASSLGGVDGELFF
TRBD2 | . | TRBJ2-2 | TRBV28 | TGTGCCAGCAGTTTATGGAAGCTAGCGGGAGGGCCGGGGGAGCTGTTTTTT | CASSLWKLAGGPGELFF
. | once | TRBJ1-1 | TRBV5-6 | TGTGCCAGCAGCTTGGGAGGAGGCACTGAAGCTTTCTTT | CASSLGGGTEAFF
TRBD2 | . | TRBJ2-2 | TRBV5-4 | TGTGCCAGCAGCTTCCTAGCGGGAGAGAGCACCGGGGAGCTGTTTTTT | CASSFLAGESTGELFF
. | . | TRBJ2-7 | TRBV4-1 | TGCGCCAGCAGCGAAGGAGGGAGCTCCTACGAGCAGTACTTC | CASSEGGSSYEQYF
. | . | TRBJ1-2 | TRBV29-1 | TGCAGCGTTGAAGAAGGGACCTCCTATGGCTACACCTTC | CSVEEGTSYGYTF
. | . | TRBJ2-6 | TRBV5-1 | TGCGCCAGCAGCTTGGATCAGGGCTCCGGGGCCAACGTCCTGACTTTC | CASSLDQGSGANVLTF
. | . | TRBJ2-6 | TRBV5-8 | TGTGCCAGCAGCTTGCGAGCCCCCGGGGCCAACGTCCTGACTTTC | CASSLRAPGANVLTF
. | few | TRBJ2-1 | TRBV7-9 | TGTGCCAGCAGCCCGATTATTCCCTCCTACAATGAGCAGTTCTTC | CASSPIIPSYNEQFF
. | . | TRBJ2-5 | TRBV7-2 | TGTGCCAGCAGCTTCGCAGGGGAAGAGACCCAGTACTTC | CASSFAGEETQYF
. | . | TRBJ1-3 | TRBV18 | TGTGCCAGCTCACCACTGACTCGGTTCTCTGGAAACACCATATATTTT | CASSPLTRFSGNTIYF
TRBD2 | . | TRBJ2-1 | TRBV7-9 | TGTGCCAGCAGCCCCCCTAGCGGGCCAAATGGGGGCAATGAGCAGTTCTTC | CASSPPSGPNGGNEQFF
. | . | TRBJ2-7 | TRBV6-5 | TGTGCCAGCAGTTTCGGCCATGAGGGCTACGAGCAGTACTTC | CASSFGHEGYEQYF
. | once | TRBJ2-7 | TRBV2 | TGTGCCAGCAGTGTTGAGAACGGGGGTAACGAGCAGTACTTC | CASSVENGGNEQYF
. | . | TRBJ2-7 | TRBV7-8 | TGTGCCAGCAGCTCAGAAGCTAGCGAGTCTTGGGGCGAGCAGTACTTC | CASSSEASESWGEQYF
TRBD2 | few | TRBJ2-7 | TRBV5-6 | TGTGCCAGCAGCTATATATCTGGGAGGGCCTTAGGGCCCTACGAGCAGTACTTC | CASSYISGRALGPYEQYF
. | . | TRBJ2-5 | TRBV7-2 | TGTGCCAGCAGCTTCAGGGTTTTACCCCAAGAGACCCAGTACTTC | CASSFRVLPQETQYF
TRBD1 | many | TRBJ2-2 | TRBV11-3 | TGTGCCAGCAGCCTCCGACAGGGTTACACCGGGGAGCTGTTTTTT | CASSLRQGYTGELFF
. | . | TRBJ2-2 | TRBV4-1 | TGCGCCAGCACCCCGGACCCGAGGAACACCGGGGAGCTGTTTTTT | CASTPDPRNTGELFF
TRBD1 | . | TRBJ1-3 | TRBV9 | TGTGCCAGCAGCGATCAATCCGGGACAGCCTCTTTCTCTGGAAACACCATATATTTT | CASSDQSGTASFSGNTIYF
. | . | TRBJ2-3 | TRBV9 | TGTGCCAGCAGCGCGCACTCCACAGATACGCAGTATTTT | CASSAHSTDTQYF
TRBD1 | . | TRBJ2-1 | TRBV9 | TGTGCCAGCAGCACAGGGGGGCCTTCTAGCTCCTACAATGAGCAGTTCTTC | CASSTGGPSSSYNEQFF
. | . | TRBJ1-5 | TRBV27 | TGTGCCAGCAGCCTCGGGGGGAACAATCAGCCCCAGCATTTT | CASSLGGNNQPQHF
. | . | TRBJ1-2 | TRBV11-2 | TGTGCCAGCAGCCTCCATTCGAACTATGGCTACACCTTC | CASSLHSNYGYTF
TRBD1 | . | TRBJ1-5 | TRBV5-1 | TGCGCCAGCAGCGAAGGGACAGGGAGGCAGCCCCAGCATTTT | CASSEGTGRQPQHF
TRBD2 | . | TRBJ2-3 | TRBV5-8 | TGTGCCAGCAGCCCTGGGACTAGCGGGAGTACAGATACGCAGTATTTT | CASSPGTSGSTDTQYF
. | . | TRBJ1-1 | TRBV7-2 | TGTGCCAGCAGCTCTCCGAACACTGAAGCTTTCTTT | CASSSPNTEAFF
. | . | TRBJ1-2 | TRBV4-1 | TGCGCCAGCAGCCAAGATGGGGGGGACAACTATGGCTACACCTTC | CASSQDGGDNYGYTF
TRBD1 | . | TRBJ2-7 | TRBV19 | TGTGCCAGTAGTTTCGGGACAGGGGTTTCCTACGAGCAGTACTTC | CASSFGTGVSYEQYF
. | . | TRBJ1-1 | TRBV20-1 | TGCAGTGCGGCCGGGTACGGAGCTTTCTTT | CSAAGYGAFF
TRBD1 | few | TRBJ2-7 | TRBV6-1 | TGTGCCAGCACCTTTACGGGACAGGGTTCCTACGAGCAGTACTTC | CASTFTGQGSYEQYF
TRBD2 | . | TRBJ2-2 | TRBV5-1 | TGCGCCAGCACCGGACTAGCGGGTATTAACACCGGGGAGCTGTTTTTT | CASTGLAGINTGELFF
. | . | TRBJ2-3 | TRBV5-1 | TGCGCCAGCAGCCCCCTTAGCACGACAGATACGCAGTATTTT | CASSPLSTTDTQYF